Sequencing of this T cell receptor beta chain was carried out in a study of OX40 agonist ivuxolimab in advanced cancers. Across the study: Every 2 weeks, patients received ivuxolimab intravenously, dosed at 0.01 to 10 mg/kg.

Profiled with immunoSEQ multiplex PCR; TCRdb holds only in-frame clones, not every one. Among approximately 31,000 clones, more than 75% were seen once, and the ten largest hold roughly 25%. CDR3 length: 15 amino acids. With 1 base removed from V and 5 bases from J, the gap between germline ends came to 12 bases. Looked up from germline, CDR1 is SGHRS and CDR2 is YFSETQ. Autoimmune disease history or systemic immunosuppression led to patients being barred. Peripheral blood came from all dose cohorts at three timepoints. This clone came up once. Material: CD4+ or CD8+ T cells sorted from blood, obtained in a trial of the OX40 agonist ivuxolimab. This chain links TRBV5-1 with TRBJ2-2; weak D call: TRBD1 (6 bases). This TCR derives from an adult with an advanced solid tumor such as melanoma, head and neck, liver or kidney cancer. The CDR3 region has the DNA TGCGCCAGCAGCTTGATGGGGGCTGGGACCGGGGAGCTGTTTTTT. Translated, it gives CASSLMGAGTGELFF. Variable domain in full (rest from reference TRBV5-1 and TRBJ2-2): KAGVTQTPRYLIKTRGQQVTLSCSPISGHRSVSWYQQTPGQGLQFLFEYFSETQRNKGNFPGRFSGRQFSNSRSEMNVSTLELGDSALYLCASSLMGAGTGELFFGEGSRLTVL.